Shown below are 12 T cell receptor beta chains from a single sample sequenced in a study of blood T cell repertoires in COVID-19. Data came from immunoSEQ multiplex PCR; TCRdb stores just in-frame clones and leaves some out. Of 150,000 to 200,000 clones listed, around 84% are singletons. Material for sequencing was peripheral blood. All receptors derive from a woman aged 80 or over with acute or convalescent COVID-19.

This clone was observed a handful of times. This chain joins TRBV5-4 and TRBJ2-1, with TRBD2 as a possible D gene (5 bases). V lost 3 bases to trimming and J lost 7 bases, with 14 bases between them. CDR1 and CDR2 (germline): SGHNT, YYREEE (reference sequence). This CDR3 region has 14 residues. This CDR3 is CASSSSSRWNEQFF. In DNA form, the CDR3 reads TGTGCCAGCAGCTCGTCTAGCAGATGGAATGAGCAGTTCTTC.

This clone was picked up one time. The chain uses TRBV11-1 and TRBJ2-5; 10 bases agree with TRBD2. Germline CDR1 is SGHAT and CDR2 is FQDESV (reference sequence). J was trimmed by 6 bases and V by 2 bases; bases with no gene match: 6. This CDR3 has 15 amino acids. The CDR3 sequence is CASSLMSGGAQTQYF. For the CDR3, the DNA is TGTGCCAGCAGCTTAATGAGCGGGGGGGCTCAGACCCAGTACTTC.

The rearrangement uses TRBV19 and TRBJ1-1; weak D call: TRBD1 (6 bases). The CDR3 loop spans 15 amino acids. The germline V and J ends were trimmed by 5 bases and 0 bases, with 13 bases remaining between them. Germline CDR1 and CDR2: LNHDA and SQIVND (reference sequence). The CDR3 region has the DNA TGTGCCAGTAGTGTAACAGGGCCGCTGAACACTGAAGCTTTCTTT. Translation gives CASSVTGPLNTEAFF.

This chain joins TRBV5-6 and TRBJ2-3, with D uncertain. Trimming removed 0 bases from V and 1 base from J, with 9 bases in between. The CDR3 extends over 15 amino acids. The V gene's germline CDR1 is SGHDT and CDR2 YYEEEE. The CDR3 region is CASSLVQARTDTQYF. For the CDR3, the DNA is TGTGCCAGCAGCTTGGTCCAGGCTCGCACAGATACGCAGTATTTT.

The chain has TRBV14 and TRBJ1-6; D ambiguous. Germline CDR1 reads SGHDN; CDR2 reads FVKESK. The length of the CDR3 is 13 residues. V was trimmed by 0 bases and J by 6 bases, leaving 3 bases between them. CDR3 bases: TGTGCCAGCAGCCAAGATCTTAATTCACCCCTCCACTTT. Residues: CASSQDLNSPLHF.

V usage is TRBV30 and J usage is TRBJ2-4; the D gene is possibly TRBD1 (5 bases). V gave up 0 bases and J gave up 3 bases, with 9 bases separating them. Germline CDR1 GTSNPN, CDR2 SVGIG (reference sequence). The CDR3 runs 14 residues. The CDR3 reads CAWSVSRVKNIQYF. In DNA, the CDR3 is TGTGCCTGGAGTGTAAGCAGGGTCAAAAACATTCAGTACTTC.

This chain connects TRBV7-3 to TRBJ1-1; D gene uncertain. From germline, CDR1 is SGHTA and CDR2 FQGTGA. The CDR3 runs to 13 residues. Trimming removed 3 bases at V and 3 bases at J, with 8 bases between. The CDR3 nucleotides read TGTGCCAGCAGCTTGAGCACAGACACTGAAGCTTTCTTT. Translation: CASSLSTDTEAFF. The variable domain in full, with the rest retrieved from reference TRBV7-3 and TRBJ1-1, is GAGVSQTPSNKVTEKGKYVELRCDPISGHTALYWYRQSLGQGPEFLIYFQGTGAADDSGLPNDRFFAVRPEGSVSTLKIQRTERGDSAVYLCASSLSTDTEAFFGQGTRLTVV.

The chain has TRBV9 and TRBJ2-5, with D possibly TRBD1 on 6 matching bases. The CDR3 length is 15 residues. V was shortened by 0 bases and J by 4 bases, with 13 bases between the two germline ends. The germline CDR1 and CDR2 sequences are SGDLS and YYNGEE. This chain's CDR3 is CASSVAPGDGETQYF. The CDR3 DNA reads as TGTGCCAGCAGCGTAGCCCCAGGGGATGGAGAGACCCAGTACTTC. The full variable domain, completed using reference TRBV9 and TRBJ2-5, is DSGVTQTPKHLITATGQRVTLRCSPRSGDLSVYWYQQSLDQGLQFLIQYYNGEERAKGNILERFSAQQFPDLHSELNLSSLELGDSALYFCASSVAPGDGETQYFGPGTRLLVL.

About this clone: The same CDR3 also results from other DNA sequences found in this sample. This chain links TRBV19 with TRBJ1-5; 10 bases map to TRBD1. This CDR3 has 14 residues. Germline loops: CDR1 LNHDA, CDR2 SQIVND (reference sequence). Trimming cost V 5 bases and J 7 bases; bases outside gene matches: 5. In DNA, the CDR3 is TGTGCCAGTAGTGAGACAGGGGGCGGCCAGCCCCAGCATTTT. This gives the protein CASSETGGGQPQHF.

This sequence joins TRBV28 and TRBJ1-5; a weak D match, TRBD1 (6 bases). CDR1 is MDHEN, CDR2 SYDVKM, per germline. The V and J ends lost 6 bases and 1 base respectively, with 13 bases between them. The CDR3 sequence is 15 residues long. CDR3 sequence (DNA): TGTGCCAGCAGCGCACAGGGTAGAAGCAATCAGCCCCAGCATTTT. Its protein product is CASSAQGRSNQPQHF.

V gene TRBV30 combines with J gene TRBJ1-5, with 9 bases that match TRBD1. Unmatched junction bases numbered 10, after V lost 3 bases and J lost 4 bases. Germline V gene sequence: CDR1 GTSNPN, CDR2 SVGIG (reference sequence). The length of the CDR3 is 16 residues. CDR3 amino acids: CAWRRKGQGLNQPQHF. As DNA, the CDR3 is TGTGCCTGGAGGAGAAAGGGACAGGGCCTAAATCAGCCCCAGCATTTT. The whole variable domain, remainder taken from reference TRBV30 and TRBJ1-5, is SQTIHQWPATLVQPVGSPLSLECTVEGTSNPNLYWYRQAAGRGLQLLFYSVGIGQISSEVPQNLSASRPQDRQFILSSKKLLLSDSGFYLCAWRRKGQGLNQPQHFGDGTRLSIL.

The chain joins TRBV11-2 to TRBJ2-1, with D possibly matching TRBD1 (6 bases). In germline, CDR1 is SGHAT, CDR2 FQNNGV. Trimming shortened V by 7 bases and J by 3 bases, and 16 bases separated the two germline ends. This CDR3 is 15 amino acids long. The CDR3 nucleotides read TGTGCCAGCACGCCGCCGGGCAGGGGCTACAATGAGCAGTTCTTC. Its protein product is CASTPPGRGYNEQFF.